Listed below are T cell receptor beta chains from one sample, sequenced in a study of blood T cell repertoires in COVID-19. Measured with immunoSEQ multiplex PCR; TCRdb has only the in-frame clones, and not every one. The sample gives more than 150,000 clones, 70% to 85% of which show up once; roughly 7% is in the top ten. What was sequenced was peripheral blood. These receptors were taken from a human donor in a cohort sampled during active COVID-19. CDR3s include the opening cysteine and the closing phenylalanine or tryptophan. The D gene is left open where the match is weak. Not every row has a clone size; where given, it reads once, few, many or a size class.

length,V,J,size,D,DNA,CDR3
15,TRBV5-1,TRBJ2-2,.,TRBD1,TGCGCCAGCAGCCCAGGGACAGGGAACACCGGGGAGCTGTTTTTT,CASSPGTGNTGELFF
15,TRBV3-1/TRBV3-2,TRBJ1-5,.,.,TGTGCCAGCAGCCAAGATATGGGGGGAGGTCAGCCCCAGCATTTT,CASSQDMGGGQPQHF
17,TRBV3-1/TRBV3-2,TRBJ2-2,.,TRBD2,TGTGCCAGCACCGGCAACACTAGCGGGGGATTTACCGGGGAGCTGTTTTTT,CASTGNTSGGFTGELFF
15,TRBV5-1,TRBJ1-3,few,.,TGCGCCAGCAGCTTGGGCGCCAGGGCTGGAAACACCATATATTTT,CASSLGARAGNTIYF
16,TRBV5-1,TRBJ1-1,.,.,TGCGCCAGCAGCTTGAGGGATGCAGGGGAAAGAACTGAAGCTTTCTTT,CASSLRDAGERTEAFF
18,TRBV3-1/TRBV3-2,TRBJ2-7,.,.,TGTGCCAGCAGCCAAGCATCCTTTCTGACTCACGGAGACCACGAGCAGTACTTC,CASSQASFLTHGDHEQYF
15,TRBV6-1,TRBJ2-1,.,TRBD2,TGTGCCAGCAGTGAATGGCTAGCGGGGGGCAATGAGCAGTTCTTC,CASSEWLAGGNEQFF
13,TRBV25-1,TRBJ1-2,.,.,TGTGCCAGCAGAGACAGGTTACTGCGTGGCTACACCTTC,CASRDRLLRGYTF
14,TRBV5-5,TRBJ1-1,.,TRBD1,TGTGCCAGCAGCTTGGCGGCAGGGGGCCCTGAAGCTTTCTTT,CASSLAAGGPEAFF
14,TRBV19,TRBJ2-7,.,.,TGTGCCACCCGGGGGTGGGAGGACCCCTACGAGCAGTACTTC,CATRGWEDPYEQYF
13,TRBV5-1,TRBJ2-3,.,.,TGCGCCAGCAGCTCTAGCGGCACAGATACGCAGTATTTT,CASSSSGTDTQYF
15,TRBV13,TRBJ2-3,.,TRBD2,TGTGCCAGCAGCCGGACTAGCGCCCTGGGGGATACGCAGTATTTT,CASSRTSALGDTQYF
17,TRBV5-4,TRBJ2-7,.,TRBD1,TGTGCCAGCAGCGCCGGGACAGGGGGTTTTAGCTCCTACGAGCAGTACTTC,CASSAGTGGFSSYEQYF
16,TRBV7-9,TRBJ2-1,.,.,TGTGCCAGCAGCTCACTTACAGTGGACAGCGAGAATGAGCAGTTCTTC,CASSSLTVDSENEQFF
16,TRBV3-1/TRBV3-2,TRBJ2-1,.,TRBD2,TGTGCCAGCAGCCCCCAGGTAGCGGGGGATTACAATGAGCAGTTCTTC,CASSPQVAGDYNEQFF
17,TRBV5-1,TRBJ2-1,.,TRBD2,TGCGCCAGCAGCCCCGGGGTTACTAGCGGGGAGTACAATGAGCAGTTCTTC,CASSPGVTSGEYNEQFF
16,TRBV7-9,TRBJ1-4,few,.,TGTGCCAGCAGCGGGACCCAGACAGGCACCAATGAAAAACTGTTTTTT,CASSGTQTGTNEKLFF
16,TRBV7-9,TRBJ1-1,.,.,TGTGCCAGCAGCCCCCAGTGGGCCAGTGAAAACACTGAAGCTTTCTTT,CASSPQWASENTEAFF
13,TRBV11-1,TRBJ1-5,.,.,TGTGCCAGCAGCTTAGACAGCAGGCAGCCCCAGCATTTT,CASSLDSRQPQHF
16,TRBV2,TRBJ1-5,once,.,TGTGCCAGCAGACCCCGCCCGGGGGATAGCAATCAGCCCCAGCATTTT,CASRPRPGDSNQPQHF
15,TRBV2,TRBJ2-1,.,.,TGTGCCAGCAGTGAAAGACAGAAGTCCTACAATGAGCAGTTCTTC,CASSERQKSYNEQFF
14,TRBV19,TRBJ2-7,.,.,TGTGCCAGTAGTATGGCGACATCCGGCTACGAGCAGTACTTC,CASSMATSGYEQYF
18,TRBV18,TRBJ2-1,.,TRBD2,TGTGCCAGCTCACCCCTCGGACTAGCGGGGGGGCCCTACAATGAGCAGTTCTTC,CASSPLGLAGGPYNEQFF
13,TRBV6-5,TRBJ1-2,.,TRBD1,TGTGCCAGCAGTTACTCGGGCAGGGGGGGCTACACCTTC,CASSYSGRGGYTF
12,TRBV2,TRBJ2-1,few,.,TGTGCCAGCAGGTCCCTCTACAATGAGCAGTTCTTC,CASRSLYNEQFF
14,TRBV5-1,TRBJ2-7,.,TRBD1,TGCGCCAGCAGCTTGGTTGGGACAGGTTACGAGCAGTACTTC,CASSLVGTGYEQYF
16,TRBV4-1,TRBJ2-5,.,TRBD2,TGCGCCAGCAGCCACGGGACTAGCGGGGTCCAAGAGACCCAGTACTTC,CASSHGTSGVQETQYF
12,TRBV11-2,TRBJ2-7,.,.,TGTGCCAGCAGCCAGGTTTTCTACGAGCAGTACTTC,CASSQVFYEQYF
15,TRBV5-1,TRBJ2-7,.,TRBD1,TGCGCCAGCAGCCCGGGGACAGCCCGATCCTACGAGCAGTACTTC,CASSPGTARSYEQYF
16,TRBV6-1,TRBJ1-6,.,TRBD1,TGTGCCAGCAGTGGAGCCGGGACAGTTCCAAATTCACCCCTCCACTTT,CASSGAGTVPNSPLHF
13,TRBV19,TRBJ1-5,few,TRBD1,TGTGCCAGTAGGGACAGGGACGGTCAGCCCCAGCATTTT,CASRDRDGQPQHF
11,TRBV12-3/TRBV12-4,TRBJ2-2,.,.,TGTGCCAGCAGGGACAGCCGGGAGCTGTTTTTT,CASRDSRELFF
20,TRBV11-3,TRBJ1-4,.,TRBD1,TGTGCCAGCAGCCACATTCCGGGACAGGGGGTGACGCCAACTAATGAAAAACTGTTTTTT,CASSHIPGQGVTPTNEKLFF